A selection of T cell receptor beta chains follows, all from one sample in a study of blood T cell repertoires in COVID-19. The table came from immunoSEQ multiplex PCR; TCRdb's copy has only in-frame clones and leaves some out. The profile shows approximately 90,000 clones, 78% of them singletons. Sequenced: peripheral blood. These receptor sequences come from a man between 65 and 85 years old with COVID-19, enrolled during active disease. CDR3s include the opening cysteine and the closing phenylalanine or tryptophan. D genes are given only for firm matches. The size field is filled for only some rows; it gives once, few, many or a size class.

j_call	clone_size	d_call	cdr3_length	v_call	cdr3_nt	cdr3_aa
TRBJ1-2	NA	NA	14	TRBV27	TGTGCCAGCAGTTCACAAAATGGACAGCATGGCTACACCTTC	CASSSQNGQHGYTF
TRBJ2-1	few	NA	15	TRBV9	TGTGCCAGCAGCGTAGAGGGGCTAGCCTACAATGAGCAGTTCTTC	CASSVEGLAYNEQFF
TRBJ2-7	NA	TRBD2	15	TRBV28	TGTGCCAGCAGTTTATATACTAGCGGGAGGGCCGCGCAGTACTTC	CASSLYTSGRAAQYF
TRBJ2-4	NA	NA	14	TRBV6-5	TGTGCCAGCAGCTCGCAGGGGGGCAAAAACATTCAGTACTTC	CASSSQGGKNIQYF
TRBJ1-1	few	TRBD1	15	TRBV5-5	TGTGCCAGCAGCTTCAGGACAGGCCCGAACACTGAAGCTTTCTTT	CASSFRTGPNTEAFF
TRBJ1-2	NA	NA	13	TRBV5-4	TGTGCCAGCAGCTTCACGGAGCCCCATGGCTACACCTTC	CASSFTEPHGYTF
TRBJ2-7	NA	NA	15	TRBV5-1	TGCGCCAGCAGCTTGGGTCAGGGGCGAGACTACGAGCAGTACTTC	CASSLGQGRDYEQYF
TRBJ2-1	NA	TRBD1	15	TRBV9	TGTGCCAGCACCCCCGGGACAGGGGTCTACAATGAGCAGTTCTTC	CASTPGTGVYNEQFF
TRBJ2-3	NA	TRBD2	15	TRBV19	TGTGCCAGTAGCCCGACTAGCGGGGGGGCAGATACGCAGTATTTT	CASSPTSGGADTQYF
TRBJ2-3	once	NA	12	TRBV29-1	TGCAGCGTTGAAATTAGCTCAGATACGCAGTATTTT	CSVEISSDTQYF
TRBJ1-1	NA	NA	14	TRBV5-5	TGTGCCAGCAGCTTGGTCGGGGATGGCACTGAAGCTTTCTTT	CASSLVGDGTEAFF
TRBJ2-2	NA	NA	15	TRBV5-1	TGCGCCAGCAGCTTGCGACAGGAGATCACCGGGGAGCTGTTTTTT	CASSLRQEITGELFF
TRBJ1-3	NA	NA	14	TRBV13	TGTGCCAGCAGCTCAACAGGGCCTGGAAACACCATATATTTT	CASSSTGPGNTIYF
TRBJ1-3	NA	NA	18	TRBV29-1	TGCAGCGTGGGGACCAGGACAGTCTGGTCCCCTCTTAGAAACACCATATATTTT	CSVGTRTVWSPLRNTIYF
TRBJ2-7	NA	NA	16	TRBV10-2	TGCGCCAGCAGTGACTCTTTGGGGGGGACAACCTACGAGCAGTACTTC	CASSDSLGGTTYEQYF
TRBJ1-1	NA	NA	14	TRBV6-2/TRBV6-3	TGTGCCAGCAGTTACTCCGACAGCAACACTGAAGCTTTCTTT	CASSYSDSNTEAFF
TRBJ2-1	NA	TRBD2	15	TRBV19	TGTGCCAGTAGTATAGGAAGCGGGAGTTGGCATGAGCAGTTCTTC	CASSIGSGSWHEQFF
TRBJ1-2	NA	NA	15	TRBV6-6	TGTGCCAGCAGTCCAGTACAGGCTGGTCACTATGGCTACACCTTC	CASSPVQAGHYGYTF
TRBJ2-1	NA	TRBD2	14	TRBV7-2	TGTGCCAGCCGGACTAGCGGGAGGTGGAGTGAGCAGTTCTTC	CASRTSGRWSEQFF
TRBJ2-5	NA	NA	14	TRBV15	TGTGCCACCAGCAGAGATCAGGGGTTGGAGACCCAGTACTTC	CATSRDQGLETQYF
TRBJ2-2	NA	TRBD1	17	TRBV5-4	TGTGCCAGCAGCGAGGACAGGGGGCTAAGAAGGACCGGGGAGCTGTTTTTT	CASSEDRGLRRTGELFF
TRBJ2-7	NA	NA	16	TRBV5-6	TGTGCCAGCAGCTTGGAGCCCACCCGAGGCTCCTACGAGCAGTACTTC	CASSLEPTRGSYEQYF
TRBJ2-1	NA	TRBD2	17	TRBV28	TGTGCCAGCAGTTTAAGCCTTTCTAGCGGGGATTACAATGAGCAGTTCTTC	CASSLSLSSGDYNEQFF
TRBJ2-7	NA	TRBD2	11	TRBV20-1	TGCAGTGCTCCGGGACTAGAAGAGCAGTACTTC	CSAPGLEEQYF
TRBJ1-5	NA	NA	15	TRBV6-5	TGTGCCAGCAGTTACTCGAGGGGGGGAGGTCAGCCCCAGCATTTT	CASSYSRGGGQPQHF
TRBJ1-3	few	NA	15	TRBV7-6	TGTGCCAGCAGCCCGGACTCGGGTGGTGGAAACACCATATATTTT	CASSPDSGGGNTIYF
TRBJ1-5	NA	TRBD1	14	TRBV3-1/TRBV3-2	TGTGCCAGCAGCCAAACAGGGGACAATCAGCCCCAGCATTTT	CASSQTGDNQPQHF
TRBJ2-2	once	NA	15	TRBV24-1	TGTGCCACCAGTGAACCACTCCAGCGCACCGGGGAGCTGTTTTTT	CATSEPLQRTGELFF
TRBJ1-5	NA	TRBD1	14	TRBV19	TGTGCCAGTAGTACCGGGACAGGGTATCAGCCCCAGCATTTT	CASSTGTGYQPQHF
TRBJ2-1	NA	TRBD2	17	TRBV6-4	TGTGCCAGCAGTGACTCCGGGACTAGCGGGAGGTACTATGAGCAGTTCTTC	CASSDSGTSGRYYEQFF
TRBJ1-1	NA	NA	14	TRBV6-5	TGTGCCAGCGAGACAGCTTATTCCCTTACTGAAGCTTTCTTT	CASETAYSLTEAFF
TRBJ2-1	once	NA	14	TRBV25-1	TGTGCCAGCAGTGAAGGTCACTACCGAAGTGGGCAGTTCTTC	CASSEGHYRSGQFF
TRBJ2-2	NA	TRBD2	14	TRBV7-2	TGTGCCAGCAGGCGGGGGGCAGACACCGGGGAGCTGTTTTTT	CASRRGADTGELFF
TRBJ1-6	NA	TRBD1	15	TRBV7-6	TGTGCCAGCAGCACAGAGACAGGGGCGGGTTCACCCCTCCACTTT	CASSTETGAGSPLHF
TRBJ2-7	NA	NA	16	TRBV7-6	TGTGCCAGCAGCCCCGGTGGGACAACAAGCTCCTACGAGCAGTACTTC	CASSPGGTTSSYEQYF
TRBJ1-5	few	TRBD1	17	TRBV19	TGTGCCAGTAGTATCCACACCGGGACAGATAGCAATCAGCCCCAGCATTTT	CASSIHTGTDSNQPQHF
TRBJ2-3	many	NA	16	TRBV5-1	TGCGCCAGCAGCCACGGACAGACATATAGCACAGATACGCAGTATTTT	CASSHGQTYSTDTQYF
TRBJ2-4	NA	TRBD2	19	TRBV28	TGTGCCAGCAGTTCTACCACCTCGACTAGCGGGAGTCCGAGAAACATTCAGTACTTC	CASSSTTSTSGSPRNIQYF
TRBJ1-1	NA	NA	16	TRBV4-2	TGTGCCAGCAGCCAAGATGTCACGAGGGTGAACACTGAAGCTTTCTTT	CASSQDVTRVNTEAFF
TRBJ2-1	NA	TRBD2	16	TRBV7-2	TGTGCCAGCAGCTCGGCCGGGACTAGCGGGTACAATGAGCAGTTCTTC	CASSSAGTSGYNEQFF
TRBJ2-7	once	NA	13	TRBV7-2	TGTGCCAGCAGCTTAGGACAGCCCTACGAGCAGTACTTC	CASSLGQPYEQYF